The 3 T cell receptor beta chains presented below share a single source sample, sequenced in a study of blood T cell repertoires in COVID-19. Produced via immunoSEQ multiplex PCR; TCRdb's table is partial and in-frame only. The table records some 120,000 clones, around 80% of them present only once. The material sequenced was peripheral blood. Receptors originate from a man at least 80 years old with active or convalescent COVID-19.

The rearrangement joins TRBV19 to TRBJ2-7; 8 bases fit TRBD1. Trimming removed 5 bases from V and 5 bases from J; junction bases left unmatched: 8. Germline-derived CDR1 and CDR2 are LNHDA and SQIVND (reference sequence). This CDR3 is built from 14 residues. CDR3 protein: CASSLMDRVDEQYF. Written as DNA, the CDR3 is TGTGCCAGTAGTCTGATGGACAGGGTCGACGAGCAGTACTTC.

This clone was detected once. The chain is built from TRBV6-6 and TRBJ1-1, with TRBD1 as a possible D gene (6 bases). The CDR3 is made up of 12 amino acids. Germline CDR1 is MNHNY and CDR2 is SVGAGI (reference sequence). Trimming removed 6 bases from V and 4 bases from J, with 9 bases in between. The CDR3 is CASSTGRTEAFF. The CDR3 region has the DNA TGTGCCAGCAGCACAGGGCGCACTGAAGCTTTCTTT.

The gene calls are TRBV11-2 and TRBJ2-7, with 8 nucleotides matching TRBD2. Per germline, CDR1 SGHAT and CDR2 FQNNGV. V lost 4 bases, J lost 4 bases, and 15 bases stayed unmatched. CDR3 length equals 17 residues. CDR3 in DNA: TGTGCCAGCAGCTCTACCGCCGGGACTAGACTATTATACGAGCAGTACTTC. Translating it yields CASSSTAGTRLLYEQYF.